This is a list of T cell receptor beta chains from one sample in a study of neurological immune-mediated disorders. Each CDR3 protein gets one entry after TCRdb re-called the 5' RACE reads with MiXCR. The data show some 37,000 distinct CDR3 sequences, 9% to 12% seen once. Sequenced: PBMCs. These receptors were collected from a woman aged 25 to 39 with HTLV-1-associated myelopathy (HAM/TSP). Each CDR3 is given with its conserved first and last residue. Fields, in order: J gene, V gene, clone size, D gene, CDR3 protein, CDR3 DNA. A D gene is named only where the DNA matches it firmly. Some rows mark clone size as missing; the rest say once, few, many or name a class of expanded clone.

j_gene: TRBJ2-1
v_gene: TRBV18
abundance: few
d_gene: -
CDR3aa: CASSPSPNNEQFF
CDR3nt: TGTGCCAGCTCACCCTCACCTAACAATGAGCAGTTCTTC

j_gene: TRBJ1-3
v_gene: TRBV20-1
abundance: many
d_gene: -
CDR3aa: CSATSGTNSGNTIYF
CDR3nt: TGCAGTGCTACCTCCGGGACAAACTCTGGAAACACCATATATTTT

j_gene: TRBJ1-6
v_gene: TRBV5-5
abundance: many
d_gene: TRBD1
CDR3aa: CASSPTGTGWLLGSPLHF
CDR3nt: TGTGCCAGCAGCCCTACCGGGACAGGGTGGTTACTGGGTTCACCCCTCCACTTT

j_gene: TRBJ2-7
v_gene: TRBV6-2/TRBV6-3
abundance: many
d_gene: -
CDR3aa: CASSRVGPYEQYF
CDR3nt: TGTGCCAGCAGCAGGGTCGGACCCTACGAGCAGTACTTC

j_gene: TRBJ2-5
v_gene: TRBV20-1
abundance: many
d_gene: TRBD2
CDR3aa: CSARGTSGGIQETQYF
CDR3nt: TGCAGTGCTAGGGGGACTAGCGGGGGTATCCAAGAGACCCAGTACTTC

j_gene: TRBJ2-4
v_gene: TRBV11-2
abundance: few
d_gene: -
CDR3aa: CASSKRGKNIQYF
CDR3nt: TGTGCCAGCAGTAAACGGGGCAAAAACATTCAGTACTTC

j_gene: TRBJ1-2
v_gene: TRBV5-5
abundance: many
d_gene: TRBD1
CDR3aa: CASSLGQGNYGYTF
CDR3nt: TGTGCCAGCAGCCTGGGACAGGGTAACTATGGCTACACCTTC

j_gene: TRBJ2-7
v_gene: TRBV20-1
abundance: many
d_gene: -
CDR3aa: CSASDSPPYEQYF
CDR3nt: TGCAGTGCTAGCGACAGTCCCCCCTACGAGCAGTACTTC

j_gene: TRBJ2-1
v_gene: TRBV7-9
abundance: few
d_gene: TRBD2
CDR3aa: CASSLERLAGGPYNEQFF
CDR3nt: TGTGCCAGCAGCTTAGAAAGGCTAGCGGGGGGCCCTTACAATGAGCAGTTCTTC

j_gene: TRBJ2-6
v_gene: TRBV6-2/TRBV6-3
abundance: many
d_gene: -
CDR3aa: CASTTVSGANVLTF
CDR3nt: TGTGCCAGCACCACAGTCTCTGGGGCCAACGTCCTGACTTTC

j_gene: TRBJ2-7
v_gene: TRBV5-1
abundance: many
d_gene: -
CDR3aa: CASSPRQGGHEQYF
CDR3nt: TGCGCCAGCAGCCCCCGGCAGGGTGGTCACGAGCAGTACTTC

j_gene: TRBJ2-7
v_gene: TRBV20-1
abundance: many
d_gene: -
CDR3aa: CSARAGGKVYEQYF
CDR3nt: TGCAGTGCTAGGGCTGGGGGTAAGGTCTACGAGCAGTACTTC

j_gene: TRBJ2-1
v_gene: TRBV6-6
abundance: once
d_gene: TRBD1
CDR3aa: CASTPDDRGHNEQFF
CDR3nt: TGTGCCAGCACCCCCGATGACAGGGGACACAATGAGCAGTTCTTC

j_gene: TRBJ1-1
v_gene: TRBV5-1
abundance: many
d_gene: -
CDR3aa: CASSLEYVNTEAFF
CDR3nt: TGCGCCAGCAGCTTGGAATACGTGAACACTGAAGCTTTCTTT

j_gene: TRBJ1-5
v_gene: TRBV30
abundance: few
d_gene: -
CDR3aa: CAWSVAGWQPQHF
CDR3nt: TGTGCCTGGAGTGTAGCAGGGTGGCAGCCCCAGCATTTT

j_gene: TRBJ2-1
v_gene: TRBV20-1
abundance: many
d_gene: TRBD2
CDR3aa: CSVWPLAGADEQFF
CDR3nt: TGCAGTGTTTGGCCCCTAGCGGGGGCAGACGAGCAGTTCTTC

j_gene: TRBJ2-3
v_gene: TRBV5-1
abundance: medium-sized
d_gene: -
CDR3aa: CASSLGGVATDTQYF
CDR3nt: TGCGCCAGCAGCTTGGGCGGGGTAGCCACAGATACGCAGTATTTT

j_gene: TRBJ1-6
v_gene: TRBV5-1
abundance: many
d_gene: -
CDR3aa: CASSLAGSNNSPLHF
CDR3nt: TGCGCCAGCAGCTTGGCTGGGTCCAATAATTCACCCCTCCACTTT

j_gene: TRBJ1-4
v_gene: TRBV20-1
abundance: many
d_gene: -
CDR3aa: CSAGRRANEKLFF
CDR3nt: TGCAGTGCTGGAAGACGGGCTAATGAAAAACTGTTTTTT

j_gene: TRBJ1-6
v_gene: TRBV7-9
abundance: -
d_gene: -
CDR3aa: CASSLARLRNSPLHF
CDR3nt: TGTGCCAGCAGCTTAGCGCGTCTTAGGAATTCACCCCTCCACTTT

j_gene: TRBJ1-2
v_gene: TRBV12-3/TRBV12-4
abundance: many
d_gene: -
CDR3aa: CASSFRGAHYGYTF
CDR3nt: TGTGCCAGCAGTTTCCGGGGGGCCCACTATGGCTACACCTTC

j_gene: TRBJ2-1
v_gene: TRBV7-2
abundance: many
d_gene: -
CDR3aa: CASAGDEQFF
CDR3nt: TGTGCCAGTGCAGGGGATGAGCAGTTCTTC

j_gene: TRBJ1-1
v_gene: TRBV18
abundance: -
d_gene: -
CDR3aa: CASSSHANTEAFF
CDR3nt: TGTGCCAGCTCATCTCATGCGAACACTGAAGCTTTCTTT

j_gene: TRBJ2-7
v_gene: TRBV20-1
abundance: many
d_gene: -
CDR3aa: CSAPLGEAYEQYF
CDR3nt: TGCAGTGCTCCTCTCGGGGAGGCCTACGAGCAGTACTTC